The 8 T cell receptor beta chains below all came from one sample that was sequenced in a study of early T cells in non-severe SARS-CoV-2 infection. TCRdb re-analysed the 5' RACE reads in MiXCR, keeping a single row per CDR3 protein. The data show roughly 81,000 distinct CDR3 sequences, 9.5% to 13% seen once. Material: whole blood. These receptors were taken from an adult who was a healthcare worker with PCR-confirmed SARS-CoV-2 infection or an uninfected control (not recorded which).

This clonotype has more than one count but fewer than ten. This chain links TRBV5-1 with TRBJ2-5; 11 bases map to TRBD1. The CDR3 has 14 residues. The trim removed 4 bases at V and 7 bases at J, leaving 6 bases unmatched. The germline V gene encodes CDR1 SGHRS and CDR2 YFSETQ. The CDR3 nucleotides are TGCGCCAGCAGCACCGGACAGGGGGCAGGGACCCAGTACTTC. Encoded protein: CASSTGQGAGTQYF.

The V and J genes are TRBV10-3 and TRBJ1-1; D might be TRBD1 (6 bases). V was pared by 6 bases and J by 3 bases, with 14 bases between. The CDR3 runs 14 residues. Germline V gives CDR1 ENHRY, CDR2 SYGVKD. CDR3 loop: CAISRRGADTEAFF. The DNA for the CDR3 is TGTGCCATCAGCCGAAGGGGGGCGGACACTGAAGCTTTCTTT.

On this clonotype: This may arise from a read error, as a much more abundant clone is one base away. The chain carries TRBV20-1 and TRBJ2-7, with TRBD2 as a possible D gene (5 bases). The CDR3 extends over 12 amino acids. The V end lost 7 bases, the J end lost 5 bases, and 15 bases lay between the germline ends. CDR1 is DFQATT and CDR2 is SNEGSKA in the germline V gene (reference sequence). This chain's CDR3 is CSVTVAGHEQYF. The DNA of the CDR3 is TGCAGTGTCACCGTCGCGGGTCACGAGCAGTACTTC.

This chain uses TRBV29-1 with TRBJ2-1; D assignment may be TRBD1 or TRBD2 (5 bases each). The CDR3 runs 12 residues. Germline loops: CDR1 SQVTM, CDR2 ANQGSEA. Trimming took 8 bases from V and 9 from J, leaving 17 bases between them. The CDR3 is CSLRDHRREQFF. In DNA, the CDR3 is TGCAGCCTCCGGGACCATCGCCGTGAGCAGTTCTTC.

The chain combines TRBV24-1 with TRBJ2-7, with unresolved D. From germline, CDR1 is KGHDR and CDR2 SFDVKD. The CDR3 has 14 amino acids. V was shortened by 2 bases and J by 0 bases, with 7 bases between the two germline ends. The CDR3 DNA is TGTGCCACCAGTGATTGGCCGAGCTCCTACGAGCAGTACTTC. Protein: CATSDWPSSYEQYF.

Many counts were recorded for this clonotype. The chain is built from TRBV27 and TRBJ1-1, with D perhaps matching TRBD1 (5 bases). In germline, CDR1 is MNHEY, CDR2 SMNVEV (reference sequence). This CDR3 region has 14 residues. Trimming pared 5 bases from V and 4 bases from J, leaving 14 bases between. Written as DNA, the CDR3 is TGTGCCAGCAGTGCTTCAGGGTCGGGCACTGAAGCTTTCTTT. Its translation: CASSASGSGTEAFF.

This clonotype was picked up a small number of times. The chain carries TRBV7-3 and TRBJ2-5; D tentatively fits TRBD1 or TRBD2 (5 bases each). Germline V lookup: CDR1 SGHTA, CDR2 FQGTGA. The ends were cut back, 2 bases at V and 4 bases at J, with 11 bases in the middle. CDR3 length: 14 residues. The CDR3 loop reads CASSLGTHPETQYF. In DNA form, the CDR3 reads TGTGCCAGCAGCTTAGGGACCCATCCAGAGACCCAGTACTTC.

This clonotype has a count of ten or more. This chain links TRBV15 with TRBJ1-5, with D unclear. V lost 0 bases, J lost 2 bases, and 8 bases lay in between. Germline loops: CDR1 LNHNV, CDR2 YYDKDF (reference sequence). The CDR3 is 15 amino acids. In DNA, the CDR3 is TGTGCCACCAGCAGAGATACGGGCGGCAATCAGCCCCAGCATTTT. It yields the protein CATSRDTGGNQPQHF.